This T cell receptor (beta chain) was captured by sequencing in a study of blood T cell repertoires in COVID-19. Whole-study context: Donors in the United States, Italy and Spain gave samples during acute or convalescent COVID-19. From T cells, B-cell-depleted T cells, or PBMCs came the material, which was cDNA or gDNA.

CDR3 length: 16 residues. Trimming removed 5 bases at V and 0 bases at J, with 17 bases between. CDR1 and CDR2 from the germline V gene are LNHDA and SQIVND (reference sequence). In the original workflow: Using reference gene primer amplification, nucleated cell counts were estimated. Clones were sequenced by immunoSEQ multiplex PCR, and TCRdb holds only the in-frame ones, with some missing. Clone size and the V and J calls come from that table; the DNA yielded D and trimming. The sample lists a few hundred thousand clones, 87% occurring once. This chain joins TRBV19 and TRBJ2-7; possibly TRBD1 for D (5 bases). The sequence came from a man aged 55 to 69 who had recovered from COVID-19. Sequenced sample: peripheral blood. CDR3 loop: CASSPLFETASYEQYF. The CDR3 bases are TGTGCCAGTAGTCCCTTGTTCGAGACAGCCTCCTACGAGCAGTACTTC.